A single sample gave rise to the 7 T cell receptor beta chains below, sequenced in a study of tumor-infiltrating lymphocytes in oesophageal squamous cell carcinoma. TCRdb called the PCR reads again in MiXCR, with one record for every CDR3 protein. The sample has fewer than 20,000 distinct CDR3 sequences, 35% to 50% seen once. Sequenced input: esophageal tumor tissue. Source of these receptors: a male donor with esophageal squamous cell carcinoma.

The chain has TRBV28 and TRBJ2-5; 7 bases agree with TRBD1. The J call may be mistaken, given a closer DNA end match to TRBJ2-7. Germline CDR1 MDHEN, CDR2 SYDVKM. There are 17 residues in the CDR3. The CDR3 loop reads CASSFPTGTATSYEQYF. The CDR3 DNA sequence: TGTGCCAGCAGTTTTCCCACCGGGACAGCTACCTCCTACGAGCAGTACTTC.

This sequence joins TRBV12-3 or TRBV12-4 and TRBJ2-3; D ambiguous. The CDR3 loop spans 13 amino acids. V was cut by 7 bases and J by 4 bases, with 12 bases left in between. The CDR3 bases are TGTGCCAGCATCCTATGGTCTTCAGATACGCAGTATTTT. Translated, it gives CASILWSSDTQYF.

The CDR3 DNA sequence: TGTGCCAGCAGTTACTGGTACTCCAGCCCTGAAGCTTTCTTT. Translating gives CASSYWYSSPEAFF. This chain uses TRBV6-5 with TRBJ1-1; D gene uncertain. V dropped 1 base and J dropped 6 bases, with 12 bases sitting between them. CDR3 length: 14 amino acids. Germline CDR1 is MNHEY and CDR2 is SVGAGI.

This clonotype was detected many times. The chain joins TRBV2 to TRBJ2-5, with D maybe TRBD1 (6 bases). The assigned J gene may be wrong: the sequence end matches TRBJ2-7 better. This CDR3 is built from 13 residues. From germline, CDR1 is SNHLY and CDR2 FYNNEI. CDR3 bases: TGTGCCAGCAGACGACAGGACCTCTACGAGCAGTACTTC. It yields the protein CASRRQDLYEQYF.

There are a few counts of this clonotype. Given the absence of the conserved phenylalanine or tryptophan at the CDR3 end, a read error is likely. No DNA is shown, since the ends of the CDR3 on it are uncertain; the CDR3 is the one TCRdb lists. The CDR3 sequence is CASRLEAGEQYFGS. The chain is built from TRBV7-8 and TRBJ2-5; no check of the table's D call, TRBD1, against the DNA was made. CDR1 and CDR2 (germline): SGHVS, FQNEAQ. The CDR3 has 14 amino acids, counting both end residues.

Turning to this clonotype: The junction departs from the called germline gene at one end, perhaps through a read error. The V call is TRBV7-6, the J call TRBJ2-7; TRBD1 or TRBD2 may be the D gene (5 bases each). The CDR3 covers 14 residues. Germline values: CDR1 SGHVS, CDR2 FNYEAQ. The CDR3 DNA is TGTGCCAGCAGCTTAATGCAGGGCGCCTACGAGCGGTACTTT. It yields the protein CASSLMQGAYERYF.

Many counts were recorded for this clonotype. V and J are TRBV27 and TRBJ1-5; possible D gene TRBD1, 5 bases. CDR1 is MNHEY and CDR2 is SMNVEV in the germline V gene (reference sequence). The length of the CDR3 is 14 residues. Trimming pared 6 bases from V and 6 bases from J, leaving 15 bases between. The CDR3 loop reads CASSSTSGTQPQHF. Written as DNA, the CDR3 is TGTGCCAGCAGCAGTACCTCAGGGACTCAGCCCCAGCATTTT.